This T cell receptor beta chain was obtained from a study of T cells in Graves' hyperthyroidism and ophthalmopathy. Study information: Pretreatment peripheral blood was obtained at initial diagnosis.

The ends were cut back, 1 base at V and 3 bases at J, with 10 bases in the middle. Germline lookup yields CDR1 SGHRS and CDR2 YFSETQ. CDR3 length equals 15 residues. The TCR beta CDR3 regions underwent amplification using RNA transcripts as the source. HTBI primers were employed in a first-round RT-PCR of the TCR CDR3. A single record per CDR3 protein comes from TCRdb applying MiXCR to the multiplex PCR reads. The sample yields a few hundred thousand distinct CDR3 sequences, approximately 17% seen once. This clonotype was seen repeatedly, ten times or more. Input material: blood. The TCR originated in a woman under 30 with Graves' ophthalmopathy. V gene TRBV5-1 combines with J gene TRBJ2-2; D call uncertain. In DNA, the CDR3 is TGCGCCAGCAGCTTGAAACTGGATCACACCGGGGAGCTGTTTTTT. The encoded protein is CASSLKLDHTGELFF. The whole variable domain, remainder taken from reference TRBV5-1 and TRBJ2-2, is KAGVTQTPRYLIKTRGQQVTLSCSPISGHRSVSWYQQTPGQGLQFLFEYFSETQRNKGNFPGRFSGRQFSNSRSEMNVSTLELGDSALYLCASSLKLDHTGELFFGEGSRLTVL.